The clone carrying this T cell receptor (beta chain) was picked up many times. Its antigen is still unknown. These data belong to a study of T cells in Graves' hyperthyroidism and ophthalmopathy. General observations from the study: Within blood appeared most thyroid clonotypes that had expanded above 0.001.

There were TCR beta CDR3 regions amplified from RNA transcripts. First-round RT-PCR with HTBI primers amplified the TCR CDR3 region. Using its own MiXCR run on the multiplex PCR reads, TCRdb lists one record per CDR3 protein. The data show fewer than 800,000 distinct CDR3 sequences, less than 20% seen once. Exclusions: uncontrolled infection, other autoimmune disease, pregnancy, lactation. The sequencing sample was made of blood. This receptor was obtained from a young man with Graves' hyperthyroidism.

The DNA of the CDR3 is TGCAGCGGCCGACTAGCGGGAGTTAATGAGCAGTTCTTC. It encodes CSGRLAGVNEQFF. V is TRBV20-1 and J is TRBJ2-1; 12 bases fit TRBD2. Germline V gives CDR1 DFQATT, CDR2 SNEGSKA (reference sequence). The CDR3 is made up of 13 amino acids.